These T cell receptor beta chains were read from a single sample in a study of blood T cell repertoires in COVID-19. Here immunoSEQ multiplex PCR was the method, and the copy in TCRdb shows in-frame clones only, minus some. The sample gives about 400,000 clones, roughly 87% of which show up once; 2% to 2.5% is in the top ten. Sequencing was carried out using PBMCs or T cells enriched from blood (not recorded which). Every receptor here comes from a woman aged 40 to 50 with acute COVID-19. Both conserved end residues are trimmed from each CDR3.

cdr3_aa	v_call	j_call	cdr3_length
ASGGQFNEQY	TRBV6-5	TRBJ2-7	10
ASSLPQGNQPQH	TRBV28	TRBJ1-5	12
ASSLPGAGSNEKLF	TRBV5-4	TRBJ1-4	14
ASSLISGASPYGYT	TRBV7-9	TRBJ1-2	14
AWSVEDYEQY	TRBV30	TRBJ2-7	10
ASTETGRPSDTQY	TRBV19	TRBJ2-3	13
ASVDRAAGANVLT	TRBV27	TRBJ2-6	13
ASSEADSNEKLF	TRBV6-1	TRBJ1-4	12
ASSYSTENSPLH	TRBV6-5	TRBJ1-6	12
ASSQEAQWTSLH	TRBV3-1/TRBV3-2	TRBJ1-6	12
ASSLDRTGGNSPLH	TRBV7-6	TRBJ1-6	14
ASSYGQQGSNQPQH	TRBV6-2/TRBV6-3	TRBJ1-5	14
ASSPGQGSDTQY	TRBV11-3	TRBJ2-3	12
ASSPYRDRASYGYT	TRBV7-9	TRBJ1-2	14
AISEIQGVAF	TRBV10-3	TRBJ1-1	10
ASSADTNSYEQY	TRBV2	TRBJ2-7	12
ASSYSGTGKAF	TRBV6-5	TRBJ1-1	11
ATSSEGGAGYGYT	TRBV15	TRBJ1-2	13
ASSAWIGGSDYGYT	TRBV5-1	TRBJ1-2	14
ATSSLLTGVNTEAF	TRBV15	TRBJ1-1	14
ASSLGSSAGDTQY	TRBV11-3	TRBJ2-3	13
ASSERTSGNTGELF	TRBV6-4	TRBJ2-2	14
ASSTHRGLAHEQY	TRBV3-1/TRBV3-2	TRBJ2-7	13
ASSLARTNYGYT	TRBV27	TRBJ1-2	12
ASSHGTGFRELF	TRBV19	TRBJ2-2	12
SVEGTEPYGYT	TRBV29-1	TRBJ1-2	11
ASSWGGVAMLGHEQY	TRBV5-1	TRBJ2-7	15
ASSETSGSSTDTQY	TRBV9	TRBJ2-3	14